These T cell receptor beta chains were read from a single sample in a study of blood T cell repertoires in COVID-19. Using immunoSEQ multiplex PCR, the repertoire was profiled, and TCRdb retains in-frame clones only, with some absent. The profile shows about 130,000 clones, roughly 80% of them singletons. Sequencing used PBMCs or T cells enriched from blood (not recorded which). The source is a man aged 25-45 years who had recovered from COVID-19. Both conserved end residues are part of each CDR3. D genes are given only for firm matches. The size of a clone is reported for some rows only, either as once, few or many, or as a class for expanded clones.

TRBJ1-2 TRBD1 few TRBV11-2 TGTGCCAGCAGCCAAGGGGGCGCTAACTATGGCTACACCTTC CASSQGGANYGYTF
TRBJ2-3 . . TRBV2 TGTGCCAGCAGTGAATATGGACAAGGCACAGATACGCAGTATTTT CASSEYGQGTDTQYF
TRBJ2-7 TRBD1 few TRBV19 TGTGCCAGTAGTAATCCCGGGACAGCATACTACGAGCAGTACTTC CASSNPGTAYYEQYF
TRBJ2-7 TRBD2 once TRBV6-5 TGTGCCAGCAGGGATAGCGGGCGAGCCGCCTACGAGCAGTACTTC CASRDSGRAAYEQYF
TRBJ2-3 . . TRBV6-5 TGTGCCAGCCGGTTAGCGCACACAGATACGCAGTATTTT CASRLAHTDTQYF
TRBJ1-2 . . TRBV27 TGTGCCAGCAGTTTGACAGCTGCTAACTATGGCTACACCTTC CASSLTAANYGYTF
TRBJ2-2 . . TRBV30 TGTGCCTGGTCTCCTCCCGGGGAGCTGTTTTTT CAWSPPGELFF
TRBJ2-1 TRBD2 . TRBV10-1 TGCGCCAGCAGTCAGGGACTAGCGGGAGGGGGACTTGAGCAGTTCTTC CASSQGLAGGGLEQFF
TRBJ2-3 TRBD2 . TRBV12-5 TGTGCTAGTGGTTTTGGGGGACTAGCGACAGATACGCAGTATTTT CASGFGGLATDTQYF
TRBJ2-7 TRBD1 . TRBV7-9 TGTGCCAGCAGGAGGGACAGATCCTCCGAGCAGTACTTC CASRRDRSSEQYF
TRBJ1-1 . . TRBV5-6 TGTGCCAGCAGCTCGGAGACGCGGGGGGATGAGAACACTGAAGCTTTCTTT CASSSETRGDENTEAFF
TRBJ2-4 TRBD2 . TRBV11-3 TGTGCCAGCAGCTTAGACCCGATCGGGAGGGCATATAATGCCAAAAACATTCAGTACTTC CASSLDPIGRAYNAKNIQYF
TRBJ1-4 . few TRBV5-1 TGCGCCAGCAGCTTGGGTGGGGGCCGGGGTGAAAAACTGTTTTTT CASSLGGGRGEKLFF
TRBJ2-1 . . TRBV4-1 TGCGCCAGCAGCCCACAAGTACAAATCTACAATGAGCAGTTCTTC CASSPQVQIYNEQFF
TRBJ2-1 TRBD2 . TRBV18 TGTGCCAGCTGGGGGATAGCGGGAGAGAACCCCTACAATGAGCAGTTCTTC CASWGIAGENPYNEQFF
TRBJ2-3 . . TRBV27 TGTGCCAGCAGCCAGCGGAACACAGATACGCAGTATTTT CASSQRNTDTQYF
TRBJ1-3 . few TRBV9 TGTGCCAGCAGCGTAGATCCGGTTGCTGGAAACACCATATATTTT CASSVDPVAGNTIYF
TRBJ2-5 . . TRBV12-3/TRBV12-4 TGTGCCAGCAGTTTAGTCCGGGTGGAGACCCAGTACTTC CASSLVRVETQYF
TRBJ1-1 . . TRBV6-5 TGTGCCAGCAGTCCCCAGACAGCAAACACTGAAGCTTTCTTT CASSPQTANTEAFF
TRBJ1-1 TRBD1 . TRBV5-6 TGTGCCAGCAGCCCCGACAGGGGGCGGTTAGGTGGGACTGAAGCTTTCTTT CASSPDRGRLGGTEAFF
TRBJ2-5 TRBD2 . TRBV6-5 TGTGCCAGCAGCCGAGCGGGAGCCGGAGAGACCCAGTACTTC CASSRAGAGETQYF
TRBJ1-3 TRBD1 . TRBV10-3 TGTGCCATCAGGGGGGACAGCTATTCCGGAAACACCATATATTTT CAIRGDSYSGNTIYF
TRBJ1-2 . . TRBV6-5 TGTGCCAGCACAGGGTCTCCCCTATGGGGCTACACCTTC CASTGSPLWGYTF
TRBJ2-1 TRBD2 once TRBV5-4 TGTGCCAGCAGCTTTACTAGCGGGAGGAATGAGCAGTTCTTC CASSFTSGRNEQFF
TRBJ2-5 TRBD2 . TRBV7-2 TGTGCCAGCAGCTCGGCCCTACTAGCGCCTCAAGAGACCCAGTACTTC CASSSALLAPQETQYF
TRBJ1-1 . . TRBV2 TGTGCCAGCAGTGAAGCGCAGGTTGTGTTGAACACTGAAGCTTTCTTT CASSEAQVVLNTEAFF
TRBJ2-1 TRBD2 few TRBV6-4 TGTGCCAGCAGTGACTCAGGGACTAGCGGGAGCAATGAGCAGTTCTTC CASSDSGTSGSNEQFF
TRBJ2-6 TRBD2 . TRBV19 TGTGCCACCGCGACTAGCGGGAGGGGAACTGGGGCCAACGTCCTGACTTTC CATATSGRGTGANVLTF
TRBJ2-2 . . TRBV11-1 TGTGCCAGCAGCTTAGGTAGCCCCGGGGAGCTGTTTTTT CASSLGSPGELFF
TRBJ1-1 . . TRBV4-1 TGCGCCAGCAGCCCCCTTACGGAGGGCCACACTGAAGCTTTCTTT CASSPLTEGHTEAFF
TRBJ2-1 . . TRBV7-9 TGTGCCAGCAGCTTGGACTGGTCAGGGGATTACAATGAGCAGTTCTTC CASSLDWSGDYNEQFF
TRBJ1-1 . . TRBV5-6 TGTGCCAGCAGCTTGGAGGGTGGGAGGGGGAAAAACACTGAAGCTTTCTTT CASSLEGGRGKNTEAFF
TRBJ1-5 TRBD1 . TRBV5-8 TGTGCCAGCAGCACCGGACAGGCCAATCAGCCCCAGCATTTT CASSTGQANQPQHF
TRBJ1-2 TRBD1 . TRBV5-4 TGTGCCAGCAGCCCCGCGGACAGGGACCATGGCTACACCTTC CASSPADRDHGYTF
TRBJ2-5 TRBD2 . TRBV5-4 TGTGCCAGCAGCTTGGTACTAGCGGGAGGGCCTGAGACCCAGTACTTC CASSLVLAGGPETQYF
TRBJ2-6 . . TRBV25-1 TGTGCCAGCAGTGAATACAGATCATCTGGGGCCAACGTCCTGACTTTC CASSEYRSSGANVLTF
TRBJ2-5 . . TRBV5-1 TGCGCCAGCAGCTTGGGACTAGAGGCGGAGACCCAGTACTTC CASSLGLEAETQYF
TRBJ1-6 TRBD1 . TRBV7-2 TGTGCCAGCAGCTTGGGAGGACAGGAAGGTTCACCCCTCCACTTT CASSLGGQEGSPLHF
TRBJ1-1 . once TRBV29-1 . CSVEVGQGAALF
TRBJ1-5 . once TRBV2 TGTGCCAGCAGTGAGGTCAGGGGCAATCAGCCCCAGCATTTT CASSEVRGNQPQHF
TRBJ2-2 . . TRBV4-1 TGCGCCAGCAGCCCGACTAGGACCGGGGAGCTGTTTTTT CASSPTRTGELFF
TRBJ1-1 . . TRBV12-3/TRBV12-4 TGTGCCAGCAGGATGGTTCTCGGCACTGAAGCTTTCTTT CASRMVLGTEAFF
TRBJ1-1 . . TRBV25-1 TGTGCCAGCAGGGACCCGGGGGCGGGGGGCACTGAAGCTTTCTTT CASRDPGAGGTEAFF